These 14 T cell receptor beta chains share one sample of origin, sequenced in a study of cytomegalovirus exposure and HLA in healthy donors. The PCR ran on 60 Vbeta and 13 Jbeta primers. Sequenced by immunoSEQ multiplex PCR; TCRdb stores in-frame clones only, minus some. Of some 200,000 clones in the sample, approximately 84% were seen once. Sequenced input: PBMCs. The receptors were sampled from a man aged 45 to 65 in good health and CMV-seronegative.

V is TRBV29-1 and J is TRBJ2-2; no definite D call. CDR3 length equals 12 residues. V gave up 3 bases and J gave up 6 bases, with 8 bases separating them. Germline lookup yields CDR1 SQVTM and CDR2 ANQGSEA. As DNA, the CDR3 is TGCAGCGTTGACGGCAGCGCCGGGGAGCTGTTTTTT. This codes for CSVDGSAGELFF.

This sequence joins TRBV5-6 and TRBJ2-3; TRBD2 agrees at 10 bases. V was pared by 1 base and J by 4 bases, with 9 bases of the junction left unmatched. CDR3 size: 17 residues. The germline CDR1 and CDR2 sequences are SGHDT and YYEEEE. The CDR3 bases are TGTGCCAGCAGCTTGAGCCTAGCGGGGGAGATGGCAGATACGCAGTATTTT. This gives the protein CASSLSLAGEMADTQYF.

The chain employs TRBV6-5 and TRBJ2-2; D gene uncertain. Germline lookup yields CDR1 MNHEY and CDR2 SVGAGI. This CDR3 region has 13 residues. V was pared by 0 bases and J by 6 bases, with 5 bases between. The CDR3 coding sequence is TGTGCCAGCAGTTACTCGACTTCCGGGGAGCTGTTTTTT. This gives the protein CASSYSTSGELFF.

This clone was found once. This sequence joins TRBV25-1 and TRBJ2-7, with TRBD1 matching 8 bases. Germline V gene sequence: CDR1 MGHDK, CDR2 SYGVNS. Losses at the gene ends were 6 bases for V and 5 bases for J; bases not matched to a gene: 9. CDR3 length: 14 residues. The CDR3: CASSYQGAIDEQYF. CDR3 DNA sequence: TGTGCCAGCAGCTATCAGGGGGCAATCGACGAGCAGTACTTC.

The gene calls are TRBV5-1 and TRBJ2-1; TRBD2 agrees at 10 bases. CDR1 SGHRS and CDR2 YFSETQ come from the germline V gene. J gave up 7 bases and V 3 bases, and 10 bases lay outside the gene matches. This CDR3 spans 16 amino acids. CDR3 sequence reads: CASSSGGLAGENEQFF. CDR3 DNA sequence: TGCGCCAGCAGCTCTGGGGGTCTAGCGGGGGAAAATGAGCAGTTCTTC. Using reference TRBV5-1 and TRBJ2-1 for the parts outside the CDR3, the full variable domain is KAGVTQTPRYLIKTRGQQVTLSCSPISGHRSVSWYQQTPGQGLQFLFEYFSETQRNKGNFPGRFSGRQFSNSRSEMNVSTLELGDSALYLCASSSGGLAGENEQFFGPGTRLTVL.

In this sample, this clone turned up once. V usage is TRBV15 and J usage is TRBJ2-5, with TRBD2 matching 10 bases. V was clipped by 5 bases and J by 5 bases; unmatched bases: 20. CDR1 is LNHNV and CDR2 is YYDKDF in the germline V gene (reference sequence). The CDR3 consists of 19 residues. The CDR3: CATSLNAASGGPRGETQYF. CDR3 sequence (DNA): TGTGCCACCAGCCTAAACGCGGCTAGCGGGGGACCAAGGGGGGAGACCCAGTACTTC.

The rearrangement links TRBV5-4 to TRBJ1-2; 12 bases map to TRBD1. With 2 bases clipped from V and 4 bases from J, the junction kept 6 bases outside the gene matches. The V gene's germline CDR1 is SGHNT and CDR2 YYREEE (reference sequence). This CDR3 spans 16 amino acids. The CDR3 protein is CASSLAGTGGVYGYTF. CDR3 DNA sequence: TGTGCCAGCAGCTTAGCCGGGACAGGGGGCGTCTATGGCTACACCTTC. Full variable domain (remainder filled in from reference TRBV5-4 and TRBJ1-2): ETGVTQSPTHLIKTRGQQVTLRCSSQSGHNTVSWYQQALGQGPQFIFQYYREEENGRGNFPPRFSGLQFPNYSSELNVNALELDDSALYLCASSLAGTGGVYGYTFGSGTRLTVV.

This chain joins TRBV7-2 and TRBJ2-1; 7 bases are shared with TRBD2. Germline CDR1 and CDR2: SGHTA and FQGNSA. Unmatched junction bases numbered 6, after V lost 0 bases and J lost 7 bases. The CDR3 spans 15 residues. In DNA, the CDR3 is TGTGCCAGCAGCTTAGCTGGGAGGGAGGGGAATGAGCAGTTCTTC. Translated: CASSLAGREGNEQFF.

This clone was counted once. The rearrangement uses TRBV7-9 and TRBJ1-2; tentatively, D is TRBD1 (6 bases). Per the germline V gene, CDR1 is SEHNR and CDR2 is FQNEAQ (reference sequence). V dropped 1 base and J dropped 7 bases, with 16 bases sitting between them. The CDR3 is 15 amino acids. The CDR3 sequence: CASSLDGGFGFGYTF. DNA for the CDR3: TGTGCCAGCAGCTTAGATGGGGGCTTCGGGTTTGGCTACACCTTC.

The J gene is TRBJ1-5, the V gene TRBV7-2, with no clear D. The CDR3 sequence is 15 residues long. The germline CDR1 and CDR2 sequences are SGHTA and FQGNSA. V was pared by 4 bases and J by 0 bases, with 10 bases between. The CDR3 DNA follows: TGTGCCAGCAGCTCAGGAGGCGGTAGCAATCAGCCCCAGCATTTT. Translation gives CASSSGGGSNQPQHF.

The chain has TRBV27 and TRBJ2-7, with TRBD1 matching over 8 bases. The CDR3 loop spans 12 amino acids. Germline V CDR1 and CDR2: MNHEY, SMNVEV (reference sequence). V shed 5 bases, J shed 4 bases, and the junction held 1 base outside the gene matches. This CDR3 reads CASSTGGYEQYF. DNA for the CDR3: TGTGCCAGCAGTACAGGGGGTTACGAGCAGTACTTC.

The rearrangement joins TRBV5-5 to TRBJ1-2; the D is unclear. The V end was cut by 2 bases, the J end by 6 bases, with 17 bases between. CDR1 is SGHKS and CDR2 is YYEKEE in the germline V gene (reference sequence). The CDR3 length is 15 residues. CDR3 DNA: TGTGCCAGCAGCTTCGGGTCCGGTACTAGGGATGGCTACACCTTC. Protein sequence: CASSFGSGTRDGYTF.

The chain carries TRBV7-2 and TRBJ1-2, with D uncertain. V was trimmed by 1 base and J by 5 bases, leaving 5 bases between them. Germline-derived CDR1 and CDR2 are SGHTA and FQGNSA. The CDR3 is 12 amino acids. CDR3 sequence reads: CASSLGRYGYTF. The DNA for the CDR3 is TGTGCCAGCAGCTTAGGGAGGTATGGCTACACCTTC.

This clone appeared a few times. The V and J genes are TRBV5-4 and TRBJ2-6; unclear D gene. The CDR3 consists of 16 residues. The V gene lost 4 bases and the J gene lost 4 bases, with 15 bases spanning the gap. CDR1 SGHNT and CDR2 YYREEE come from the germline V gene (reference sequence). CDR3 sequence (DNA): TGTGCCAGCAGCCAAGATCTCGGGTCCGGGGCCAACGTCCTGACTTTC. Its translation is CASSQDLGSGANVLTF.